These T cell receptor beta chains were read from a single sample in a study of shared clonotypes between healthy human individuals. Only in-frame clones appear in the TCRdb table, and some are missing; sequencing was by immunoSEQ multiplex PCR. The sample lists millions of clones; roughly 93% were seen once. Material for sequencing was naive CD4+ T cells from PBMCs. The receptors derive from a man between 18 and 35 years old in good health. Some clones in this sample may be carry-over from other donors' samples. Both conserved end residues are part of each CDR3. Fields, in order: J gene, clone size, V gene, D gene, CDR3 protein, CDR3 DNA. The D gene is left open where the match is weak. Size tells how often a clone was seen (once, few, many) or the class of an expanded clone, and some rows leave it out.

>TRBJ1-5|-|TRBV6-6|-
CASSHSYSNQPQHF
TGTGCCAGCAGCCACAGCTATAGCAATCAGCCCCAGCATTTT
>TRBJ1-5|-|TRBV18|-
CASSSAGQNFAHYSNQPQHF
TGTGCCAGCTCATCCGCGGGACAAAACTTCGCCCACTATAGCAATCAGCCCCAGCATTTT
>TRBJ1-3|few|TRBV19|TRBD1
CASNGQGSLQTIYF
TGTGCCAGTAATGGACAGGGATCCTTACAGACCATATATTTT
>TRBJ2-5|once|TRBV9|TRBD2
CASSVDTGGPKTQYF
TGTGCCAGCAGCGTAGACACGGGAGGGCCGAAGACCCAGTACTTC
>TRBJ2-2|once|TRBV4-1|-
CASSQDGVLTGELFF
TGCGCCAGCAGCCAAGATGGGGTATTGACCGGGGAGCTGTTTTTT
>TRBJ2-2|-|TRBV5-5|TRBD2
CASSLAGETGELFF
TGTGCCAGCAGCTTAGCGGGAGAAACCGGGGAGCTGTTTTTT
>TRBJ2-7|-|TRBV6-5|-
CASSYSSGFSYEQYF
TGTGCCAGCAGTTACTCGTCAGGGTTTTCCTACGAGCAGTACTTC
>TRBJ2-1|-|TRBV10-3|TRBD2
CAISGAQLAGGIYEQFF
TGTGCCATCAGTGGGGCCCAACTAGCGGGAGGAATATATGAGCAGTTCTTC
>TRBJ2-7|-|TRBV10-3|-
CAISESRLGSRSYEQYF
TGTGCCATCAGTGAGTCTCGTTTAGGGAGTCGTTCCTACGAGCAGTACTTC
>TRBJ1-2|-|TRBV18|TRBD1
CASSPKGTGGHYGYTF
TGTGCCAGCTCACCGAAGGGGACAGGGGGCCACTATGGCTACACCTTC
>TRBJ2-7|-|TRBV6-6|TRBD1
CASRLLGAGGHEQYF
TGTGCCAGCAGACTACTGGGGGCAGGGGGCCACGAGCAGTACTTC
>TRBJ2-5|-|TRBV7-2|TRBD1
CASSGQGVGETQYF
TGTGCCAGCTCTGGACAGGGGGTTGGAGAGACCCAGTACTTC
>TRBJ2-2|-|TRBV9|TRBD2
CASSVQGLAANTGELFF
TGTGCCAGCAGCGTACAAGGACTAGCGGCGAACACCGGGGAGCTGTTTTTT
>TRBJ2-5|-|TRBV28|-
CASSSPPGRETQYF
TGTGCCAGCAGTTCCCCACCCGGGCGGGAGACCCAGTACTTC
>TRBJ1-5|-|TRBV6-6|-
CASGNSNQPQHF
TGTGCCAGCGGGAATAGCAATCAGCCCCAGCATTTT
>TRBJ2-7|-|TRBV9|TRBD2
CASSPRLAEYEQYF
TGTGCCAGCAGCCCACGACTAGCGGAGTACGAGCAGTACTTC
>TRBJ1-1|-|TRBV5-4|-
CASSLAGGRAAFF
TGTGCCAGCAGCTTGGCGGGGGGGAGGGCAGCTTTCTTT
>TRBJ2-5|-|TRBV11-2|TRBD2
CASSLAAGVGQETQYF
TGTGCCAGCAGCTTAGCGGCGGGAGTGGGACAAGAGACCCAGTACTTC
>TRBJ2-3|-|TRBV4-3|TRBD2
CASSQAAVSGRAGGTDTQYF
TGCGCCAGCAGCCAAGCGGCGGTTAGCGGGAGGGCCGGGGGCACAGATACGCAGTATTTT
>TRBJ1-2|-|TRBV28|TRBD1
CASSSRGVYGYTF
TGTGCCAGCAGTTCCAGGGGGGTCTATGGCTACACCTTC
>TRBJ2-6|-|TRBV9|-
CASSVIPAWRANVLTF
TGTGCCAGCAGCGTCATTCCCGCCTGGAGGGCCAACGTCCTGACTTTC
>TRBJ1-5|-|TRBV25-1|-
CASSEWGGENQPQHF
TGTGCCAGCAGTGAATGGGGGGGGGAGAATCAGCCCCAGCATTTT